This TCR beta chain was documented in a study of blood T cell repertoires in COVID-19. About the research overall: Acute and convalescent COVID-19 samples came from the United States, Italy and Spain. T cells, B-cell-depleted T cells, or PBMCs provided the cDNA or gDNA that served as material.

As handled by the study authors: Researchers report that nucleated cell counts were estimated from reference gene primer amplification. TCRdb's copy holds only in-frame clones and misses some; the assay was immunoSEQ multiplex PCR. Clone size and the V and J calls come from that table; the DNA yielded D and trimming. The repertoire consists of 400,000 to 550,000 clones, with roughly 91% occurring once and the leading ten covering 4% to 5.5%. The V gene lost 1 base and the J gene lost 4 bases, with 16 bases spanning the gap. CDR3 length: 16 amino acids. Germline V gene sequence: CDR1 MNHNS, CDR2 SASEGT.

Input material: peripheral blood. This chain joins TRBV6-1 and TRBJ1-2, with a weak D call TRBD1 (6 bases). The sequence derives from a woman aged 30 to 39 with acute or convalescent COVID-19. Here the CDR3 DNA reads TGTGCCAGCAGTGAAGAAAGGGCAGGGGTGTCCTATGGCTACACCTTC. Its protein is CASSEERAGVSYGYTF.